The 23 T cell receptor beta chains below all came from one sample that was sequenced in a study of shared clonotypes between healthy human individuals. Naive CD8 cells, CD45RO-negative and positively selected for CCR7, excluded terminally differentiated effector memory CD45RA+ cells. Profiling relied on immunoSEQ multiplex PCR, and the TCRdb table lists in-frame clones only, not all of them. The sample lists over 2,000,000 clones; roughly 93% were seen once. Source material: naive CD8+ T cells from PBMCs. The source is a man aged 18 to 30 in good health. Some clones in this sample may be carry-over from other donors' samples.

The rearrangement uses TRBV28 and TRBJ2-7, with 7 bases aligning to TRBD1. V gave up 5 bases and J gave up 4 bases; unmatched junction bases: 11. The CDR3 length is 15 residues. CDR1 is MDHEN, CDR2 SYDVKM, per germline. CDR3 sequence reads: CASSPSRGTQYEQYF. Here the CDR3 DNA reads TGTGCCAGCAGTCCGAGCAGGGGGACCCAATACGAGCAGTACTTC.

Only one count was recorded for this clone. The chain combines TRBV6-1 with TRBJ2-7; TRBD1 agrees at 7 bases. The CDR3 covers 13 residues. V lost 7 bases, J lost 4 bases, and 7 bases stayed unmatched. Germline V lookup: CDR1 MNHNS, CDR2 SASEGT. CDR3: CASKQGLGYEQYF. Written as DNA, the CDR3 is TGTGCCAGCAAACAGGGGCTCGGGTACGAGCAGTACTTC.

The chain links TRBV28 to TRBJ1-1; no definite D call. This CDR3 region has 14 residues. V lost 6 bases and J 4 bases, leaving 15 bases between the germline ends. Germline CDR1 reads MDHEN; CDR2 reads SYDVKM. The CDR3 loop reads CASSQYEVVTEAFF. The CDR3 coding sequence is TGTGCCAGCAGCCAATACGAAGTAGTCACTGAAGCTTTCTTT.

The J gene is TRBJ2-7, the V gene TRBV13, with D tentatively TRBD2 (5 bases). CDR1 and CDR2 (germline): PRHDT, FYEKMQ (reference sequence). The V gene lost 2 bases and the J gene lost 3 bases, with 14 bases spanning the gap. The CDR3 has 15 amino acids. CDR3 bases: TGTGCCAGCAGCTTAAATCGCGGGCGGTACTACGAGCAGTACTTC. This gives the protein CASSLNRGRYYEQYF.

This chain links TRBV5-6 with TRBJ1-1, with unresolved D. V was trimmed by 0 bases and J by 5 bases, leaving 17 bases between them. This CDR3 spans 16 amino acids. Germline CDR1 is SGHDT and CDR2 is YYEEEE. The CDR3 DNA is TGTGCCAGCAGCTTGGCCGTGGCAGGAGTTGAGACTGAAGCTTTCTTT. This encodes CASSLAVAGVETEAFF.

The genes are TRBV28 and TRBJ2-5, with unresolved D. The CDR3 sequence is 14 residues long. CDR1 and CDR2 from the germline V gene are MDHEN and SYDVKM. V lost 3 bases and J 1 base, leaving 9 bases between the germline ends. The CDR3 sequence is CASSLVGLQETQYF. The DNA for the CDR3 is TGTGCCAGCAGTTTGGTGGGTCTCCAAGAGACCCAGTACTTC. Using reference TRBV28 and TRBJ2-5 for the parts outside the CDR3, the full variable domain is DVKVTQSSRYLVKRTGEKVFLECVQDMDHENMFWYRQDPGLGLRLIYFSYDVKMKEKGDIPEGYSVSREKKERFSLILESASTNQTSMYLCASSLVGLQETQYFGPGTRLLVL.

The chain has TRBV11-2 and TRBJ2-7, with a weak D call TRBD2 (5 bases). Germline V gene data show CDR1 as SGHAT and CDR2 as FQNNGV. The CDR3 contains 12 residues. V was clipped by 8 bases and J by 5 bases, with 13 bases between them. The CDR3 nucleotides are TGTGCCAGCCGACCCGTCGGGAACGAGCAGTACTTC. Protein product: CASRPVGNEQYF.

CDR3 sequence reads: CASSYSWRESYNEQFF. In DNA form, the CDR3 reads TGTGCCAGCAGTTACTCGTGGCGGGAGTCCTACAATGAGCAGTTCTTC. The V gene is TRBV6-5, the J gene TRBJ2-1; 7 nucleotides line up with TRBD2. This CDR3 region has 16 residues. Per the germline V gene, CDR1 is MNHEY and CDR2 is SVGAGI. Trimming at V came to 0 bases and at J to 1 base, leaving 3 bases not matched to a gene.

This chain uses TRBV14 with TRBJ2-3, with 7 bases fitting TRBD1. Germline assignment: CDR1 SGHDN and CDR2 FVKESK. The CDR3 spans 15 residues. V gave up 1 base and J gave up 7 bases; unmatched junction bases: 8. CDR3 protein: CASSQANRGRNTQYF. The CDR3 nucleotides read TGTGCCAGCAGCCAAGCTAACAGGGGCAGGAATACGCAGTATTTT.

The chain carries TRBV27 and TRBJ2-7; D gene ambiguous. CDR3 length equals 15 residues. Germline-derived CDR1 and CDR2 are MNHEY and SMNVEV (reference sequence). V dropped 3 bases and J dropped 0 bases, with 12 bases sitting between them. Here the CDR3 reads CASSFDGPSSYEQYF. The CDR3, as DNA: TGTGCCAGCAGTTTTGATGGACCGAGCTCCTACGAGCAGTACTTC.

This clone was observed a handful of times. The J gene is TRBJ2-7, the V gene TRBV4-2, with D perhaps matching TRBD2 (5 bases). The V and J ends lost 0 bases and 7 bases respectively, with 16 bases between them. The CDR3 loop spans 15 amino acids. The germline gives CDR1 LGHNA, CDR2 YNFKEQ. This CDR3 is CASSQDASPPREQYF. The DNA of the CDR3 is TGTGCCAGCAGCCAAGATGCTAGCCCCCCACGAGAGCAGTACTTC.

This clone has a single count. CDR3 protein: CAWSVVIGQNHYPDYEQYF. CDR3 in DNA: TGTGCCTGGAGTGTCGTAATCGGGCAGAACCACTACCCTGACTACGAGCAGTACTTC. The chain carries TRBV30 and TRBJ2-5; D gene ambiguous. The end of the DNA aligns better with TRBJ2-7, so the J call may be wrong. The CDR3 has 19 residues. Germline V gene data show CDR1 as GTSNPN and CDR2 as SVGIG (reference sequence).

The V call is TRBV29-1, the J call TRBJ2-7; 8 nucleotides agree with TRBD1. CDR3 length: 13 residues. CDR1 is SQVTM, CDR2 ANQGSEA, per germline. V dropped 2 bases and J dropped 6; count of bases not matched to a gene: 6. The CDR3 DNA is TGCAGCGTTGAATGGGCAGGGGGCGCCGAGCAGTACTTC. This translates into CSVEWAGGAEQYF.

The rearrangement uses TRBV4-1 and TRBJ1-5, with a possible D match to TRBD1 (5 bases). Germline assignment: CDR1 MGHRA and CDR2 YSYEKL. V lost 1 base and J 2 bases, leaving 12 bases between the germline ends. The CDR3 is 16 amino acids. Here the CDR3 reads CASSQGSQGGNQPQHF. The CDR3 coding sequence is TGCGCCAGCAGCCAAGGATCCCAGGGAGGCAATCAGCCCCAGCATTTT.

V gene TRBV7-3 combines with J gene TRBJ1-5; tentatively, D is TRBD1 (6 bases). V was shortened by 4 bases and J by 11 bases, with 30 bases between the two germline ends. Germline CDR1 and CDR2: SGHTA and FQGTGA. This CDR3 has 18 amino acids. CDR3 region: CASSYRRGGGIHWMAQHF. The CDR3 DNA reads TGTGCCAGCAGCTACCGGAGGGGGGGCGGTATTCACTGGATGGCCCAGCATTTT.

The chain carries TRBV28 and TRBJ2-2; 8 bases are shared with TRBD2. The CDR3 runs to 15 residues. The germline CDR1 and CDR2 sequences are MDHEN and SYDVKM. V was pared by 2 bases and J by 4 bases, with 3 bases of the junction left unmatched. This chain's CDR3 is CASSLTLAGTGELFF. The CDR3 DNA follows: TGTGCCAGCAGTTTAACGCTAGCGGGCACCGGGGAGCTGTTTTTT. Supplemented by reference TRBV28 and TRBJ2-2, the full variable domain reads DVKVTQSSRYLVKRTGEKVFLECVQDMDHENMFWYRQDPGLGLRLIYFSYDVKMKEKGDIPEGYSVSREKKERFSLILESASTNQTSMYLCASSLTLAGTGELFFGEGSRLTVL.

The rearrangement links TRBV15 to TRBJ2-1, with D perhaps TRBD2 (6 bases). The CDR3 runs 14 residues. Germline V lookup: CDR1 LNHNV, CDR2 YYDKDF (reference sequence). Trimming took 9 bases from V and 6 from J, leaving 18 bases between them. In nucleotides, the CDR3 is TGTGCCACACGACCCGGGACTCTGTTCAATGAGCAGTTCTTC. This sequence encodes CATRPGTLFNEQFF.

V usage is TRBV19 and J usage is TRBJ1-1; 10 bases match TRBD1. V gave up 6 bases and J gave up 0 bases; unmatched junction bases: 10. This CDR3 has 17 amino acids. Per the germline V gene, CDR1 is LNHDA and CDR2 is SQIVND (reference sequence). As DNA, the CDR3 is TGTGCCAGTAGACGCGCCGGGACAGGGGTCCTGAACACTGAAGCTTTCTTT. It translates to CASRRAGTGVLNTEAFF.

CDR3 in amino acids: CASSVAAGGGYYNEQFF. In DNA, the CDR3 is TGTGCCAGCAGCGTAGCGGCGGGAGGAGGGTATTACAATGAGCAGTTCTTC. J is TRBJ2-1 and V is TRBV9; 8 bases match TRBD2. The germline V gene encodes CDR1 SGDLS and CDR2 YYNGEE. CDR3 size: 17 residues. After removal of 0 bases from V and 4 bases from J, the junction contained 9 bases not matched to a gene.

The chain uses TRBV15 and TRBJ1-4; D remains ambiguous. CDR1 and CDR2 from the germline V gene are LNHNV and YYDKDF (reference sequence). The length of the CDR3 is 17 residues. V was cut by 0 bases and J by 3 bases, with 14 bases left in between. CDR3 bases: TGTGCCACCAGCAGAGATATTGTTTTTGGGGCTAATGAAAAACTGTTTTTT. Translating it yields CATSRDIVFGANEKLFF.

On this clone itself: A read error may explain this, as a much larger clone is one base away. As DNA, the CDR3 is TGTGCCAGCAGCTTAGACGGGGGCTTCCACAATGAGCAGTTCTTC. Its translation is CASSLDGGFHNEQFF. This chain uses TRBV7-9 with TRBJ2-1, with D possibly called TRBD1 or TRBD2 (6 bases each). The V gene lost 1 base and the J gene lost 5 bases, with 12 bases spanning the gap. Germline assignment: CDR1 SEHNR and CDR2 FQNEAQ (reference sequence). The CDR3 loop spans 15 amino acids.

The rearrangement joins TRBV5-6 to TRBJ2-1; 11 bases match TRBD1. The CDR3 spans 16 residues. Germline V gene data show CDR1 as SGHDT and CDR2 as YYEEEE. The J segment lost 8 bases and the V segment lost 4 bases, leaving 11 bases of the junction unmatched. CDR3 sequence (DNA): TGTGCCAGCAGCCCGATCCCGGGACAGGGGGTATATGAGCAGTTCTTC. It translates to CASSPIPGQGVYEQFF.

In DNA, the CDR3 is TGTGCCAGCAGCTCGACACTAGCGGGAGTCAACGAGCAGTACTTC. As protein: CASSSTLAGVNEQYF. This chain links TRBV7-8 with TRBJ2-7; 11 nucleotides match TRBD2. V dropped 4 bases and J dropped 5; count of bases not matched to a gene: 7. CDR1 is SGHVS and CDR2 is FQNEAQ in the germline V gene. The CDR3 is 15 residues long.